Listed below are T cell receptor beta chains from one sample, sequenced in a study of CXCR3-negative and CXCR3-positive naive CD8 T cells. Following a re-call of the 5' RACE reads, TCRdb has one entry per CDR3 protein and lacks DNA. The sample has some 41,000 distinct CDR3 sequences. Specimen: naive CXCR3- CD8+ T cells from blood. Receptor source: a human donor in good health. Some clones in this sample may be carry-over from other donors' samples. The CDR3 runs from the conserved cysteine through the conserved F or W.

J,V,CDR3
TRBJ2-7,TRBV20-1,CSAESGDGPYEQYF
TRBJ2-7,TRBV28,CASSSRISYEQYF
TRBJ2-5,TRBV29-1,CSVEEWGGGQGEEETQYF
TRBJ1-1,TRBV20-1,CSARVGKLNTEAFF
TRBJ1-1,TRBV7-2,CASSLGFTEAFF
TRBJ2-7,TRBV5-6,CASTRGSSYEQYF
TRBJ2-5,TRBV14,CASSATGTSGREETQYF
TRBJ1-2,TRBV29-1,CSVDFERYGYTF
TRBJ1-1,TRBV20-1,CSAIPLEGASTEAFF
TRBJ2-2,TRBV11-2,CASSLSDRLAGELFF